The clone carrying this T cell receptor (beta chain) is deemed medium-sized. The data derive from a study of spatial heterogeneity in lung cancer. V was pared by 5 bases and J by 5 bases, with 16 bases between. The CDR3 contains 14 residues. Germline lookup yields CDR1 MDHEN and CDR2 SYDVKM. Indicated time point: sample taken at primary tumor resection. Unsorted whole RNA of tumor, nontumor lung or frozen PBMC was sequenced. On each TCR cDNA molecule, a unique molecular identifier was present. MiXCR, run by TCRdb on the 5' RACE reads, gives a single entry per CDR3 protein. This table holds 40,000 or so distinct CDR3 sequences, roughly 5.2% found once.

Sequenced here: PBMCs, sampled at surgery. The clonotype was recovered from a female donor with early-stage non-small cell lung cancer. The gene calls are TRBV28 and TRBJ2-7; possible D gene TRBD2, 5 bases. The CDR3 sequence: CASSTTRPGNEQYF. DNA of the CDR3: TGTGCCAGCAGTACAACCCGCCCGGGGAACGAGCAGTACTTC. The full variable domain, rest sourced from reference TRBV28 and TRBJ2-7, is DVKVTQSSRYLVKRTGEKVFLECVQDMDHENMFWYRQDPGLGLRLIYFSYDVKMKEKGDIPEGYSVSREKKERFSLILESASTNQTSMYLCASSTTRPGNEQYFGPGTRLTVT.